The rows below give T cell receptor beta chains drawn from one sample of a study of cytomegalovirus exposure and HLA in healthy donors. The method was immunoSEQ multiplex PCR; TCRdb's version includes in-frame clones alone and lacks a portion of them. Counted here are about 170,000 clones, around 77% occurring once; the ten biggest clones make up over 2.5%. The sequenced material came from PBMCs. These receptors were collected from a female donor in good health and CMV-seronegative. The CDR3 runs from the conserved cysteine through the conserved F or W. The D gene is left open where the match is weak. A clone size is listed for some rows: how often the clone was seen (once, few, many), or a class if it is expanded.

>TRBJ1-2|NA|TRBV6-5|TRBD1
TGTGCCAGCAGGTCGACAGGGAGAAACGGCTACACCTTC
CASRSTGRNGYTF
>TRBJ2-1|NA|TRBV12-1|NA
TGTGCCAGCAGCTTTGCGGGGACGGGGGGCCTCGTCAATGAGCAGTTCTTC
CASSFAGTGGLVNEQFF
>TRBJ1-2|NA|TRBV9|TRBD1
TGTGCCAGCAGCCCCGGGACAGGGAACTATGGCTACACCTTC
CASSPGTGNYGYTF
>TRBJ2-7|NA|TRBV13|NA
TGTGCCAGCAGCTTAGGACAGGTGTTCCCCTACGAGCAGTACTTC
CASSLGQVFPYEQYF
>TRBJ2-5|once|TRBV28|TRBD1
TGTGCCAGCAGTTTCCCAGGGGGCTGGGAGACCCAGTACTTC
CASSFPGGWETQYF
>TRBJ2-3|NA|TRBV7-9|NA
TGTGCCAGCAGCTTAGTCGTAGATACGCAGTATTTT
CASSLVVDTQYF
>TRBJ2-5|NA|TRBV28|TRBD1
TGTGCCAGCAGTTTAAGCGACAGGGCCCTCCAAGAGACCCAGTACTTC
CASSLSDRALQETQYF
>TRBJ1-6|NA|TRBV7-2|NA
TGTGCCAGCAGCTATGCAGTTAATTCACCCCTCCACTTT
CASSYAVNSPLHF
>TRBJ2-7|NA|TRBV28|TRBD1
TGTGCCAGCAGCCCGGGATCGACAGGGGAGCAGTACTTC
CASSPGSTGEQYF
>TRBJ2-1|NA|TRBV28|TRBD2
TGTGCCAGCAGCGGGACTACCCAAGTCTCCTACAATGAGCAGTTCTTC
CASSGTTQVSYNEQFF
>TRBJ2-1|NA|TRBV7-2|NA
TGTGCCAGCAGCTCTACGCGGGGCCTAAGCTCCTACAATGAGCAGTTCTTC
CASSSTRGLSSYNEQFF
>TRBJ2-3|NA|TRBV5-1|NA
TGCGCCAGCAGCCGCGTCACTACAGATACGCAGTATTTT
CASSRVTTDTQYF
>TRBJ2-7|NA|TRBV18|NA
TGTGCCAGCTCACCGGGGGCAGTGGTCGAGCAGTACTTC
CASSPGAVVEQYF
>TRBJ1-1|NA|TRBV23-1|NA
TGCGCCAGAGGAGGGCCCGCGCGGATCTTAAGGGACACTGAAGCTTTCTTT
CARGGPARILRDTEAFF
>TRBJ1-5|NA|TRBV15|NA
TGTGCCACCAGCAGGTCGGGGGGGCTTTATGCGGGCAATCAGCCCCAGCATTTT
CATSRSGGLYAGNQPQHF
>TRBJ1-2|NA|TRBV2|NA
TGTGCCAGCACCCCAGGGGATAACTATGGCTACACCTTC
CASTPGDNYGYTF
>TRBJ2-5|NA|TRBV4-1|TRBD1
TGCGCCAGCAGCCAAGACGGTACAGGGGGAGAGACCCAGTACTTC
CASSQDGTGGETQYF
>TRBJ1-6|NA|TRBV28|NA
TGTGCCAGCAGGCCCATCCGTCAGGGAAACTCACCCCTCCACTTT
CASRPIRQGNSPLHF
>TRBJ2-1|NA|TRBV5-6|TRBD2
TGTGCCAGCAGCCTCGGACTAGCGGGATTTGATGAGCAGTTCTTC
CASSLGLAGFDEQFF
>TRBJ2-7|few|TRBV28|NA
TGTGCCAGCCGCTCCAGCTCCTACGAGCAGTACTTC
CASRSSSYEQYF
>TRBJ1-2|NA|TRBV2|NA
TGTGCCAGCTTGGGGCAGGCCTACTATGGCTACACCTTC
CASLGQAYYGYTF
>TRBJ2-5|few|TRBV2|TRBD1
TGTGCCAGCACTAAAGACAGGACAGGGGAAGAGACCCAGTACTTC
CASTKDRTGEETQYF
>TRBJ1-1|NA|TRBV7-2|NA
TGTGCCAGCAGCCTCCAGGGGAGGAACACTGAAGCTTTCTTT
CASSLQGRNTEAFF
>TRBJ1-3|NA|TRBV7-2|NA
TGTGCCAGCTGTCAGGGGCCGTACTCTGGAAACACCATATATTTT
CASCQGPYSGNTIYF
>TRBJ1-1|NA|TRBV30|NA
TGTGCCTGGAGTGTACCCGCGGGAGGGATGAAGGCTGAAGCTTTCTTT
CAWSVPAGGMKAEAFF
>TRBJ2-1|NA|TRBV6-5|NA
TGTGCCAGCAGCCTACAGAATACAATGGAGCAGTTCTTC
CASSLQNTMEQFF
>TRBJ2-7|NA|TRBV11-1|TRBD1
TGTGCCAGCAGACCGCCGGGACAGAATACCTACGAGCAGTACTTC
CASRPPGQNTYEQYF
>TRBJ2-2|NA|TRBV28|TRBD1
TGTGCCAGCAGTCCGGGACAGGGGGCAACCGGGGAGCTGTTTTTT
CASSPGQGATGELFF
>TRBJ1-5|once|TRBV19|TRBD1
TGTGCCAGTAGTAAAGCAGGGGGCGGACAGCCCCAGCATTTT
CASSKAGGGQPQHF
>TRBJ1-1|NA|TRBV10-3|NA
TGTGCCACCACCGGGTCACTGAACACTGAAGCTTTCTTT
CATTGSLNTEAFF
>TRBJ2-3|few|TRBV5-1|TRBD1
TGCGCCAGCAGCGGTGGGACAGCGTGGGGTGGTGATACGCAGTATTTT
CASSGGTAWGGDTQYF
>TRBJ1-1|NA|TRBV9|NA
TGTGCCAGCAGCGTAGAGGGGCAGGGAGGGACTGAAGCTTTCTTT
CASSVEGQGGTEAFF
>TRBJ1-2|NA|TRBV6-5|TRBD1
TGTGCCAGCAGTTACTCGACACAGGGGGGCTATGGCTACACCTTC
CASSYSTQGGYGYTF
>TRBJ2-7|NA|TRBV5-1|TRBD1
TGCGCCAGCGGGGACAGGACCTACGAGCAGTACTTC
CASGDRTYEQYF
>TRBJ1-5|NA|TRBV4-1|NA
TGCGCCAGCAGCCAAGTCCAGGGGACCAATCAGCCCCAGCATTTT
CASSQVQGTNQPQHF
>TRBJ1-4|NA|TRBV28|NA
TGTGCCAGCAGGACAGTGAAATCAAATGAAAAACTGTTTTTT
CASRTVKSNEKLFF
>TRBJ1-1|NA|TRBV7-9|NA
TGTGCCAGCAGTCCAAGTCTATCGAACACTGAAGCTTTCTTT
CASSPSLSNTEAFF
>TRBJ1-4|NA|TRBV6-5|NA
TGTGCCAGCAGGCGAGGGCAGGGGATCGTTGAAAAACTGTTTTTT
CASRRGQGIVEKLFF
>TRBJ2-7|NA|TRBV19|NA
TGTGCCAGTAGTATGCAAGGGGCCCCCTACGAGCAGTACTTC
CASSMQGAPYEQYF
>TRBJ1-2|NA|TRBV4-1|TRBD1
TGCGCCAGCGCGCGCGGGACAGACTATGGCTACACCTTC
CASARGTDYGYTF